The source of this T cell receptor beta chain is a study of blood T cells in healthy people across ages. General study findings and limits: As age increased, TCR beta diversity per million T cells fell in a roughly linear fashion. Any conclusive comparison of naive versus antigen-experienced cells was prevented by using unsorted PBMCs.

The sample providers were healthy Caucasian people from Russia, aged about 6 to 100. Then a second PCR, running about 6 to 12 cycles, was carried out with a sample-barcoded 5' primer and a J-beta primer mix. TCRdb used MiXCR to reprocess the 5' RACE reads, holding one entry per CDR3 protein. The sample has roughly 680,000 distinct CDR3 sequences, 49% seen once; the top ten hold approximately 32%. Worth noting for this clonotype: Its antigen is not known.

There are 15 residues in the CDR3. Germline assignment: CDR1 MDHEN and CDR2 SYDVKM. V gave up 2 bases and J gave up 4 bases, with 14 bases separating them. The chain combines TRBV28 with TRBJ1-2; D gene uncertain. This TCR came from a woman aged 55-70 years in good health. The specimen was blood. As DNA, the CDR3 is TGTGCCAGCAGTTTAAAATTGGCCCCGAGCTATGGCTACACCTTC. This encodes CASSLKLAPSYGYTF.